The source of this T cell receptor beta chain is a study of cytomegalovirus exposure and HLA in healthy donors. Study at large: Ancestry clustering placed about 80% of over 300 genotyped donors in the Caucasian-associated cluster.

Points from the study as a whole: In a later analysis, HLA-associated beta chains showed higher expansion and lower generation probabilities than comparable chains.

This clone was counted a single time. What it binds is unknown. The study ran its PCR with 60 Vbeta and 13 Jbeta primers. In the original analysis: In a later analysis, of around 85 million unique beta chains, approximately 10 million appeared in at least two donors. Data came from immunoSEQ multiplex PCR; TCRdb stores just in-frame clones and leaves some out. The V and J calls and clone size come from that table; D and trimming were worked out from the DNA. In the table there are 55,000 to 80,000 clones, 60% to 80% of which are singletons. The source is a woman aged 25 to 39 in good health and CMV-seropositive. Sequencing was done on a sample of PBMCs.

CDR3 amino acids: CASSQGAGDRETQYF. The CDR3 DNA is TGCGCCAGCAGCCAAGGAGCGGGAGACCGAGAGACCCAGTACTTC. The genes are TRBV4-3 and TRBJ2-5, with 8 positions matching TRBD2. CDR1 is LGHNA and CDR2 is YSLEER in the germline V gene. V was clipped by 1 base and J by 4 bases; unmatched bases: 5. CDR3 length: 15 amino acids.